A selection of T cell receptor beta chains follows, all from one sample in a study of response to subunit inactivated influenza vaccine. A single record per CDR3 protein comes from TCRdb applying MiXCR to the RT-PCR reads. Of approximately 200,000 distinct CDR3 sequences listed, approximately 14% were seen once; the top ten hold roughly 24%. The starting material was CD8+ T cells sorted from PBMCs, obtained around 5 days after vaccination. The receptors derive from a man aged 45-65 years who received an inactivated influenza vaccine. CDR3s include the opening cysteine and the closing phenylalanine or tryptophan. A D gene is named only where the DNA matches it firmly. Only some rows state a clone size, as once, few, many or a class for expanded clones.

abundance | d_gene | j_gene | v_gene | CDR3nt | CDR3aa
- | - | TRBJ1-5 | TRBV28 | TGTGCCAGCATGGAAGTCCTCACCCACAATCAGCCCCAGCATTTT | CASMEVLTHNQPQHF
- | - | TRBJ2-1 | TRBV7-7 | TGTGCCAGCAGCTTAGGGGGATCGTATGAGCAGTTCTTC | CASSLGGSYEQFF
few | - | TRBJ2-7 | TRBV6-1 | TGTGCCAGCAGGCCGACAGGTGCGGACTACGAGCAGTACTTC | CASRPTGADYEQYF
- | TRBD1 | TRBJ2-2 | TRBV7-6 | TGTGCCAGCAGCTTAGCGCTTCGACAGGGGGTTGTCACCGGGGAGCTGTTTTTT | CASSLALRQGVVTGELFF
few | - | TRBJ1-1 | TRBV6-2/TRBV6-3 | TGTGCCAGCAGTTACTCCGCAGGGCCGAACACTGAAGCTTTCTTT | CASSYSAGPNTEAFF
once | - | TRBJ1-1 | TRBV7-2 | TGTGCCAGCAGCTCGAGGATATGGACAGCGAACACTGAAGCTTTCTTT | CASSSRIWTANTEAFF
few | - | TRBJ1-1 | TRBV12-3/TRBV12-4 | TGTGCCAGCAGTTTACGGCAGAAGAACACTGAAGCTTTCTTT | CASSLRQKNTEAFF
- | TRBD2 | TRBJ2-1 | TRBV28 | TGTGCCAGCAGTTCTGGGACTAGCGGGAGGGACAATGAGCAGTTCTTC | CASSSGTSGRDNEQFF
- | TRBD2 | TRBJ2-7 | TRBV14 | TGTGCCAGCACCGCCACTAGCGGGAGCCCCGAGCAGTACTTC | CASTATSGSPEQYF
many | - | TRBJ2-7 | TRBV5-1 | TGCGCCAGCAGCATACAGGGGACTATCTACGAGCAGTACTTC | CASSIQGTIYEQYF
- | TRBD2 | TRBJ2-3 | TRBV24-1 | TGTGCCACCAGTACAGGACTAGGAACAGATACGCAGTATTTT | CATSTGLGTDTQYF
- | - | TRBJ2-7 | TRBV7-9 | TGTGCCAGCAGCTTAAGGACAGTGGACGAGCAGTACTTC | CASSLRTVDEQYF
- | - | TRBJ2-7 | TRBV27 | TGTGCCAGCAGTTCCCATGGGGGGACTTTTTACGAGCAGTACTTC | CASSSHGGTFYEQYF
few | TRBD1 | TRBJ1-5 | TRBV12-3/TRBV12-4 | TGTGCCAGCGGAGAGGGACAGGGTACGCAGCCCCAGCATTTT | CASGEGQGTQPQHF
- | TRBD2 | TRBJ2-3 | TRBV11-1 | TGTGACAGCAGTCCCACCGGACTAGCGGGATTCACAGATACGCAGTATTTT | CDSSPTGLAGFTDTQYF
- | - | TRBJ1-3 | TRBV2 | TGTGCCAGCAGTGTTAGCTACTCTGGAAACACCATATATTTT | CASSVSYSGNTIYF
- | TRBD2 | TRBJ2-3 | TRBV4-3 | TGCGCCAGCAGCCAAAGCCCGGGACTACGCACAGATACGCAGTATTTT | CASSQSPGLRTDTQYF